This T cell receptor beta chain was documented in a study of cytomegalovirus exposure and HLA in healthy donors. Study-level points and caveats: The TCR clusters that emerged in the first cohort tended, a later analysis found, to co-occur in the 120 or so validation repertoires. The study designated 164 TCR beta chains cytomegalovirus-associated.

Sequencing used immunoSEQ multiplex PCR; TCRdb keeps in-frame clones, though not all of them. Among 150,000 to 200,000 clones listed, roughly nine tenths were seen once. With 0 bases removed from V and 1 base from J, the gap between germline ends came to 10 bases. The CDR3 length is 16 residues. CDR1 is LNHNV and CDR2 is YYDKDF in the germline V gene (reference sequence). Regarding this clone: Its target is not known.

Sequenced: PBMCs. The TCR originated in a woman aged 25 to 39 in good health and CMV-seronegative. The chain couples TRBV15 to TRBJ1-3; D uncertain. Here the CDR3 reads CATSRDIPSSGNTIYF. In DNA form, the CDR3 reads TGTGCCACCAGCAGAGATATACCGTCGTCTGGAAACACCATATATTTT. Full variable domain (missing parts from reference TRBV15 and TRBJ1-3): DAMVIQNPRYQVTQFGKPVTLSCSQTLNHNVMYWYQQKSSQAPKLLFHYYDKDFNNEADTPDNFQSRRPNTSFCFLDIRSPGLGDTAMYLCATSRDIPSSGNTIYFGEGSWLTVV.